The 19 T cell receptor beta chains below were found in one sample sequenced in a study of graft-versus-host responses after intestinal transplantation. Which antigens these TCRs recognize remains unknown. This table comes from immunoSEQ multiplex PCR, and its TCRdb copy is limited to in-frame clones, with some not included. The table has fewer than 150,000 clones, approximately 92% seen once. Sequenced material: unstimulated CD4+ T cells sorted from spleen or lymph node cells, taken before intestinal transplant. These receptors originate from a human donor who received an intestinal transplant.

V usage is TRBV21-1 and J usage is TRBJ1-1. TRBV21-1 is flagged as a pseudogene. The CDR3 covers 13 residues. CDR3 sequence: CASSERLNTEAFF. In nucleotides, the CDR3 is TGTGCCAGCAGCGAACGGCTGAACACTGAAGCTTTCTTT.

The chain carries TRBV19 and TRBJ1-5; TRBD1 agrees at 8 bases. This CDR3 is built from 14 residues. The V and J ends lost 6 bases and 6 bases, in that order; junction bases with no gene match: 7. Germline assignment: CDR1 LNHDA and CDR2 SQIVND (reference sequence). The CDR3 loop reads CASSIAGGGQPQHF. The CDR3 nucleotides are TGTGCCAGTAGCATTGCAGGGGGCGGTCAGCCCCAGCATTTT. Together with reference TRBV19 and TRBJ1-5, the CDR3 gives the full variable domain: DGGITQSPKYLFRKEGQNVTLSCEQNLNHDAMYWYRQDPGQGLRLIYYSQIVNDFQKGDIAEGYSVSREKKESFPLTVTSAQKNPTAFYLCASSIAGGGQPQHFGDGTRLSIL.

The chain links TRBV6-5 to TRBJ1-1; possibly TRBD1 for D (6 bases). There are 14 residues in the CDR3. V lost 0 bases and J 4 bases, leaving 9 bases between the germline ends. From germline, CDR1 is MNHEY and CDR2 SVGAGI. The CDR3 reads CASSYSGQITEAFF. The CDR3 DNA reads TGTGCCAGCAGTTACTCGGGACAAATCACTGAAGCTTTCTTT.

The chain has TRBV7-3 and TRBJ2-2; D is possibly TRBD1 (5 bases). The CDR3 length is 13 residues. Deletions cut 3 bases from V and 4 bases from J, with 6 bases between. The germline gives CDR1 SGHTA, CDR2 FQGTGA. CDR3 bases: TGTGCCAGCAGCTTTGGGGCCACCGGGGAGCTGTTTTTT. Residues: CASSFGATGELFF.

CDR3 sequence (DNA): TGTGCCAGCAGCTTGAGTCCGACAGGAGCGAATGAGCAGTTCTTC. This translates into CASSLSPTGANEQFF. The genes are TRBV5-4 and TRBJ2-1, with D possibly being TRBD1 (6 bases). Looked up from germline, CDR1 is SGHNT and CDR2 is YYREEE (reference sequence). The V end lost 1 base, the J end lost 7 bases, and 15 bases lay between the germline ends. The CDR3 covers 15 residues.

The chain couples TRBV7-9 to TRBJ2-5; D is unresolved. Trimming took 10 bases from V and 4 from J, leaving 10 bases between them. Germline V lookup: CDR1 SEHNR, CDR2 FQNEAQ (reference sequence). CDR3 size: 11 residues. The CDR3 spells CAIGRVETQYF. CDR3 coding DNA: TGTGCCATAGGACGAGTAGAGACCCAGTACTTC.

CDR3 in amino acids: CASSLDSFSQPQHF. The CDR3 nucleotides are TGTGCCAGCAGCCTTGACAGCTTCTCTCAGCCCCAGCATTTT. The rearrangement uses TRBV6-1 and TRBJ1-5; perhaps TRBD1 as D (5 bases). The CDR3 spans 14 residues. Per the germline V gene, CDR1 is MNHNS and CDR2 is SASEGT. V was trimmed by 6 bases and J by 6 bases, leaving 15 bases between them.

CDR3 coding DNA: TGTGCCAGCAGTCCCCCTAAGAAAACTGAAGCTTTCTTT. This encodes CASSPPKKTEAFF. V is TRBV6-6 and J is TRBJ1-1; D not certain. In germline, CDR1 is MNHNY, CDR2 SVGAGI (reference sequence). The CDR3 spans 13 residues. The V gene lost 5 bases and the J gene lost 5 bases, with 12 bases spanning the gap.

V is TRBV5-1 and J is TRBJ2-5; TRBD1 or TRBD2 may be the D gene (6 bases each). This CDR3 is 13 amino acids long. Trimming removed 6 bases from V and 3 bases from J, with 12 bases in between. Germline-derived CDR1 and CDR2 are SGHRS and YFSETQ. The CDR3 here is CASKWGAEETQYF. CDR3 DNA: TGCGCCAGCAAGTGGGGGGCAGAAGAGACCCAGTACTTC.

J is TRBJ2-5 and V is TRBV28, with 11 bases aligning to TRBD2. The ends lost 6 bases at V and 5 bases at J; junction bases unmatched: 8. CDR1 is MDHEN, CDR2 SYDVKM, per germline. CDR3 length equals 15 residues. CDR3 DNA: TGTGCCAGCAGGCCCACTAGCGGGGGACGGGAGACCCAGTACTTC. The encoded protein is CASRPTSGGRETQYF. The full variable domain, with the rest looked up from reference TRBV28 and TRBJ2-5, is DVKVTQSSRYLVKRTGEKVFLECVQDMDHENMFWYRQDPGLGLRLIYFSYDVKMKEKGDIPEGYSVSREKKERFSLILESASTNQTSMYLCASRPTSGGRETQYFGPGTRLLVL.

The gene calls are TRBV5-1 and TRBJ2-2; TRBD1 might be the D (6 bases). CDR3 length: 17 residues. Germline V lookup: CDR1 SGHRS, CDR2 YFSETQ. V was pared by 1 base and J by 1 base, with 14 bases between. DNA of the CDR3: TGCGCCAGCAGCTTGTCGGGACATACAATGAACACCGGGGAGCTGTTTTTT. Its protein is CASSLSGHTMNTGELFF. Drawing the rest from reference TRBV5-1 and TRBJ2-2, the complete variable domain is KAGVTQTPRYLIKTRGQQVTLSCSPISGHRSVSWYQQTPGQGLQFLFEYFSETQRNKGNFPGRFSGRQFSNSRSEMNVSTLELGDSALYLCASSLSGHTMNTGELFFGEGSRLTVL.

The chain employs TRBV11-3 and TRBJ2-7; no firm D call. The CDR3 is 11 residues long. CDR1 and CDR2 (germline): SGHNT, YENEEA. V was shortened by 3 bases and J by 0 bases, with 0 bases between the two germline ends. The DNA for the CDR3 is TGTGCCAGCAGCTTCTCCTACGAGCAGTACTTC. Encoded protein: CASSFSYEQYF.

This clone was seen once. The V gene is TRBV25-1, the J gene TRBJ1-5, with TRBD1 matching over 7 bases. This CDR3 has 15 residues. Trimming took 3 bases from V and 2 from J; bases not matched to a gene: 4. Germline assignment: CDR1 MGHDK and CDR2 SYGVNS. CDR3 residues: CASSDLGTGNQPQHF. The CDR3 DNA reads TGTGCCAGCAGTGATCTAGGGACAGGCAATCAGCCCCAGCATTTT.

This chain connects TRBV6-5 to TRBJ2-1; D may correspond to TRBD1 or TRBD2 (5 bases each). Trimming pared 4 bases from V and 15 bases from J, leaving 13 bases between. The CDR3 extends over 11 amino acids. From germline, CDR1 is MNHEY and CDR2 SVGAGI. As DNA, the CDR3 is TGTGCCAGCAGTTCCGGGACGCGTTGGTTCTTC. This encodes CASSSGTRWFF.

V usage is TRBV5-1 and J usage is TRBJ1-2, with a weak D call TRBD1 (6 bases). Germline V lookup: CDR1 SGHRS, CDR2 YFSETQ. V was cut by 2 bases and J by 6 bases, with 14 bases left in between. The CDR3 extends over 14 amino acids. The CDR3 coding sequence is TGCGCCAGCAGCTTTCCTGGGGGGGCGGATGGCTACACCTTC. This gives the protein CASSFPGGADGYTF.

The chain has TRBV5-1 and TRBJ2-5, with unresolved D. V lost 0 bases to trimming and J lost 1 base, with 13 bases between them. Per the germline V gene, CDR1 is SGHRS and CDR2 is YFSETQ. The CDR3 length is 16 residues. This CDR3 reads CASSLVGFGSQETQYF. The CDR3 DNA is TGCGCCAGCAGCTTGGTTGGGTTCGGCAGCCAAGAGACCCAGTACTTC. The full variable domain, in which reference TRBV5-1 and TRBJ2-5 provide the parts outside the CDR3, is KAGVTQTPRYLIKTRGQQVTLSCSPISGHRSVSWYQQTPGQGLQFLFEYFSETQRNKGNFPGRFSGRQFSNSRSEMNVSTLELGDSALYLCASSLVGFGSQETQYFGPGTRLLVL.

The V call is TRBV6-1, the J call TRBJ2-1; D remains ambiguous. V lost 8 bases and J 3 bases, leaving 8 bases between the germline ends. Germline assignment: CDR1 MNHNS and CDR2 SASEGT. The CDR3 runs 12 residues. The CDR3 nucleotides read TGTGCCAGCCGGAGTTTCTACAATGAGCAGTTCTTC. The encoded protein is CASRSFYNEQFF.

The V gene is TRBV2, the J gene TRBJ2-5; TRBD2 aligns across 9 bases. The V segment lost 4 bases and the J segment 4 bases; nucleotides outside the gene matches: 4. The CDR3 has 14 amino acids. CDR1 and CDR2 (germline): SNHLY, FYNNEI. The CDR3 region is CASSARGGLETQYF. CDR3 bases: TGTGCCAGCAGTGCGCGGGGGGGCCTAGAGACCCAGTACTTC.

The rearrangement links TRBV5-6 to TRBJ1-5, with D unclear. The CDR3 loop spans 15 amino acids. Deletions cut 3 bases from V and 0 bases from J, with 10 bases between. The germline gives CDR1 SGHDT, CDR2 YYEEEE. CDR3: CASSWGVDSNQPQHF. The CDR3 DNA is TGTGCCAGCAGCTGGGGTGTGGATAGCAATCAGCCCCAGCATTTT.